This TCR beta chain was identified during a study of blood T cells in healthy people across ages. This clonotype was counted only a few times. Primers used in a second PCR of roughly 6 to 11 cycles were a sample-barcoded 5' primer and a J-beta primer mix. Each CDR3 protein is one row after TCRdb ran MiXCR on the 5' RACE reads. The sample has 450,000 to 600,000 distinct CDR3 sequences, about a quarter seen once. Trimming took off 3 bases at V and 4 bases at J, with 13 bases between the two ends. The CDR3 is 15 residues long. Germline CDR1 reads MNHEY; CDR2 reads SMNVEV (reference sequence). A further study also used this sample, focusing on T cells of mothers and their children. That work states: Researchers put all of the extracted RNA into cDNA synthesis, using around 1.4 ug per 15 ul.

Sequences were obtained from blood. The origin of this receptor is a boy younger than 10 in good health. The chain links TRBV27 to TRBJ1-5; unclear D gene. The CDR3 region is CASSLVGLGNQPQHF. In DNA form, the CDR3 reads TGTGCCAGCAGTTTGGTTGGTCTGGGGAATCAGCCCCAGCATTTT.